This section outlines one T cell receptor beta chain sequence together with its context. Its antigen remains unknown. Germline trimming cut 5 bases from V and 3 bases from J; bases unmatched to any gene: 1. This CDR3 has 12 amino acids. The germline V gene has CDR1 GTSNPN and CDR2 SVGIG (reference sequence). This record comes from a study of T cells after yellow fever vaccination. Study as a whole: Low-cell-number fractions were prepared with SMART-Seq v4 Ultra Low Input.

As TCR cDNA was made by 5'RACE template switching, a universal primer site and UMIs were added. TCRdb recomputed calls from the 5' RACE reads with MiXCR, one row per CDR3 protein. The table records fewer than 400,000 distinct CDR3 sequences, under 7.5% of them present only once. Study conclusions and caveats: Though weaker, the secondary response peaked faster, on day 5 versus 15. The booster response re-showed most primary clones: approximately 95% CD4, approximately 90% CD8.

The gene calls are TRBV30 and TRBJ2-7, with 10 bases identical to TRBD1. Specimen: PBMCs, collected 5 days after the yellow fever booster vaccination. This clonotype was sampled from a man in his thirties or forties who received the YFV17D yellow fever vaccine. The CDR3 sequence: CAWGQGGYEQYF. In DNA, the CDR3 is TGTGCCTGGGGACAGGGGGGCTACGAGCAGTACTTC. The complete variable domain, with remaining parts taken from reference TRBV30 and TRBJ2-7, reads SQTIHQWPATLVQPVGSPLSLECTVEGTSNPNLYWYRQAAGRGLQLLFYSVGIGQISSEVPQNLSASRPQDRQFILSSKKLLLSDSGFYLCAWGQGGYEQYFGPGTRLTVT.